What follows is one T cell receptor beta chain and its context. Naive CD8 isolation took CD45RO-negative cells positively selected for CCR7 and excluded terminally differentiated effector memory CD45RA+ cells. This sample was taken from a study of shared clonotypes between healthy human individuals. Sequencing was at deep level. The assay was immunoSEQ multiplex PCR, and TCRdb's table has in-frame clones only and misses some. Found here are about 2.2 million clones, just under 95% of them singletons; the top ten hold approximately 1.7%. Sequencing input: naive CD8+ T cells from PBMCs. The TCR originated in a man aged 18 to 29 in good health. Some clones in this sample may be carry-over from other donors' samples.

Written as DNA, the CDR3 is TGTGCCAGCAGCTTGAGACAGGGGCTGGGCCCTCCTAATGAGCAGTTCTTC. Translated, it gives CASSLRQGLGPPNEQFF. The chain combines TRBV28 with TRBJ2-1; 8 nucleotides align to TRBD1. The CDR3 totals 17 residues. CDR1 is MDHEN, CDR2 SYDVKM, per germline. Trimming cost V 6 bases and J 7 bases; bases outside gene matches: 17.